Following are 29 T cell receptor beta chains from one sample sequenced in a study of OX40 agonist ivuxolimab in advanced cancers. Library generation was performed with the immunoSEQ multiplex PCR assay. TCRdb provides this immuneACCESS table in a form limited to in-frame rearrangements. Some clones are lacking; in checked studies, under half of them reflect an unresolved V gene, and why the rest are absent is not known. This sample comprises about 19,000 clones, about 82% of them detected only once. The top ten constitute 20% to 30% of the sample. The sample was CD4+ or CD8+ T cells sorted from blood, taken in a trial of the OX40 agonist ivuxolimab. All receptors derive from an adult with an advanced solid tumor such as melanoma, head and neck, liver or kidney cancer.

The sample holds a few counts of this clone. This chain joins TRBV5-4 and TRBJ2-7; D is possibly TRBD1 (5 bases). The germline CDR1 and CDR2 sequences are SGHNT and YYREEE (reference sequence). V shed 3 bases and J shed 5 bases, with 15 bases lying between them. This CDR3 has 14 amino acids. The CDR3 sequence is CASSSPLGAHEQYF. DNA for the CDR3: TGTGCCAGCAGCTCGCCCCTAGGGGCCCACGAGCAGTACTTC.

This clone was picked up a small number of times. This rearrangement joins TRBV4-1 to TRBJ2-3; D unresolved. The CDR3 is 15 amino acids. Germline CDR1 is MGHRA and CDR2 is YSYEKL. Trimming pared 5 bases from V and 0 bases from J, leaving 12 bases between. The CDR3, as DNA: TGCGCCAGCAGCTCGACCCCAAGAAGCACAGATACGCAGTATTTT. Translating it yields CASSSTPRSTDTQYF.

The chain uses TRBV7-8 and TRBJ2-3, with unresolved D. There are 13 residues in the CDR3. Deletions cut 1 base from V and 7 bases from J, with 9 bases between. The germline gives CDR1 SGHVS, CDR2 FQNEAQ. The CDR3: CASSLGGMNTQYF. The CDR3 region has the DNA TGTGCCAGCAGCTTAGGGGGAATGAATACGCAGTATTTT.

The genes are TRBV7-8 and TRBJ1-5, with D possibly TRBD1 on 5 matching bases. This CDR3 comprises 14 residues. In germline, CDR1 is SGHVS, CDR2 FQNEAQ. Deletions cut 8 bases from V and 0 bases from J, with 11 bases between. This chain's CDR3 is CASDSFTSNQPQHF. The CDR3 coding sequence is TGTGCCAGCGACAGCTTTACTAGCAATCAGCCCCAGCATTTT.

In this sample, this clone turned up once. This CDR3 reads CASSQDMGPLDTEAFF. The CDR3, as DNA: TGCGCCAGCAGCCAAGATATGGGTCCATTGGACACTGAAGCTTTCTTT. The chain combines TRBV4-3 with TRBJ1-1; D gene unclear. V dropped 0 bases and J dropped 3 bases, with 14 bases sitting between them. This CDR3 region has 16 residues. Germline V gene lookup returns CDR1 LGHNA and CDR2 YSLEER.

The rearrangement joins TRBV6-5 to TRBJ2-5; no definite D call. Between the trimmed V and J ends, which lost 5 bases and 5 bases, there was a span of 12 bases. CDR1 is MNHEY and CDR2 is SVGAGI in the germline V gene. The CDR3 loop spans 13 amino acids. The CDR3 DNA reads TGTGCCAGCAGTACCAGTCCGAGGGAGACCCAGTACTTC. Protein product: CASSTSPRETQYF.

A single count supports this clone. The gene calls are TRBV13 and TRBJ2-4; tentative D call: TRBD2 (6 bases). The V end lost 5 bases, the J end lost 2 bases, and 13 bases lay between the germline ends. This CDR3 region has 15 residues. The germline V gene encodes CDR1 PRHDT and CDR2 FYEKMQ (reference sequence). CDR3 region: CASSRGVSTKNIQYF. CDR3 coding DNA: TGTGCCAGCAGCCGCGGGGTGTCTACCAAAAACATTCAGTACTTC.

The J gene is TRBJ2-2, the V gene TRBV4-2; 11 positions match TRBD2. The V and J ends lost 4 bases and 5 bases, in that order; junction bases with no gene match: 6. From germline, CDR1 is LGHNA and CDR2 YNFKEQ. The CDR3 loop spans 16 amino acids. CDR3 loop: CASSRLSGGETGELFF. CDR3 coding DNA: TGTGCCAGCAGCCGACTTAGCGGGGGGGAAACCGGGGAGCTGTTTTTT.

Of note for this clone: At the DNA level, this CDR3 is encoded by other sequences in the same sample as well. The chain uses TRBV27 and TRBJ2-1; 7 nucleotides line up with TRBD2. Trimming cost V 6 bases and J 4 bases; bases outside gene matches: 0. There are 12 residues in the CDR3. Germline V CDR1 and CDR2: MNHEY, SMNVEV (reference sequence). The CDR3 DNA reads as TGTGCCAGCAGGGGGGGGTACAATGAGCAGTTCTTC. Its translation: CASRGGYNEQFF.

The V and J genes are TRBV4-2 and TRBJ2-1; 11 bases fit TRBD2. CDR3 length: 15 residues. Germline CDR1 reads LGHNA; CDR2 reads YNFKEQ. V lost 6 bases and J lost 4; bases outside the gene matches: 5. As DNA, the CDR3 is TGTGCCAGCAGTGCTCTAGCGGGGGGTTACAATGAGCAGTTCTTC. It encodes CASSALAGGYNEQFF.

This chain connects TRBV6-1 to TRBJ1-6; D ambiguous. Trimming took off 5 bases at V and 5 bases at J, with 13 bases between the two ends. CDR1 and CDR2 from the germline V gene are MNHNS and SASEGT. The CDR3 totals 15 residues. The CDR3 DNA follows: TGTGCCAGCAGTTTAGGACCGGCCCATAATTCACCCCTCCACTTT. It translates to CASSLGPAHNSPLHF.

The J gene is TRBJ2-1, the V gene TRBV5-1; 10 bases agree with TRBD2. The germline V gene encodes CDR1 SGHRS and CDR2 YFSETQ. Trimming took 7 bases from V and 3 from J; bases not matched to a gene: 4. The CDR3 spans 14 residues. CDR3 sequence reads: CASGAGGDYNEQFF. The CDR3 region has the DNA TGCGCCAGCGGAGCGGGAGGGGACTACAATGAGCAGTTCTTC.

The chain joins TRBV28 to TRBJ2-7, with 9 bases matching TRBD1. Per the germline V gene, CDR1 is MDHEN and CDR2 is SYDVKM. The CDR3 loop spans 14 amino acids. V dropped 5 bases and J dropped 1; count of bases not matched to a gene: 3. DNA for the CDR3: TGTGCCAGCAGTCGGGGACAGGGATCCTACGAGCAGTACTTC. This translates into CASSRGQGSYEQYF.

This sequence joins TRBV9 and TRBJ1-2; 8 bases map to TRBD1. The germline V gene encodes CDR1 SGDLS and CDR2 YYNGEE. V lost 3 bases and J lost 4; bases outside the gene matches: 17. The CDR3 is 18 residues long. The CDR3 reads CASSDYIRAGGDSYGYTF. CDR3 nucleotides: TGTGCCAGCAGCGATTATATAAGAGCAGGGGGCGATAGCTATGGCTACACCTTC.

V usage is TRBV27 and J usage is TRBJ2-3; a possible D gene is TRBD2 (5 bases). CDR1 and CDR2 (germline): MNHEY, SMNVEV (reference sequence). Trimming cost V 2 bases and J 4 bases, with 7 bases left between them. The CDR3 contains 13 residues. The CDR3 loop reads CASSLEGPDTQYF. As DNA, the CDR3 is TGTGCCAGCAGTTTAGAGGGCCCAGATACGCAGTATTTT.

This clone was detected once. CDR3 nucleotide sequence: TGTGCCTGGAAACTGGGGAATGGCTACACCTTC. It yields the protein CAWKLGNGYTF. V gene TRBV30 combines with J gene TRBJ1-2; D unresolved. Germline lookup yields CDR1 GTSNPN and CDR2 SVGIG (reference sequence). The germline V and J ends were trimmed by 4 bases and 6 bases, with 9 bases remaining between them. The CDR3 contains 11 residues.

V usage is TRBV20-1 and J usage is TRBJ2-7; D is uncertain. Germline V gene lookup returns CDR1 DFQATT and CDR2 SNEGSKA (reference sequence). Trimming shortened V by 1 base and J by 3 bases, and 4 bases separated the two germline ends. The CDR3 is 11 amino acids. CDR3 in amino acids: CSARGYYEQYF. CDR3 in DNA: TGCAGTGCTAGAGGGTACTACGAGCAGTACTTC.

Here the CDR3 reads CASSEGVIAQNTGELFF. The CDR3 region has the DNA TGTGCCAGCAGTGAAGGGGTAATAGCGCAGAACACCGGGGAGCTGTTTTTT. The chain carries TRBV6-4 and TRBJ2-2; D could derive from TRBD1 or TRBD2 (5 bases each). Germline V gene sequence: CDR1 MRHNA, CDR2 SNTAGT. Deletions cut 3 bases from V and 1 base from J, with 15 bases between. This CDR3 has 17 amino acids.

The chain carries TRBV15 and TRBJ1-5; TRBD1 is a possible D gene (5 bases). Germline V CDR1 and CDR2: LNHNV, YYDKDF (reference sequence). Trimming took off 3 bases at V and 3 bases at J, with 12 bases between the two ends. This CDR3 has 15 amino acids. The CDR3 reads CATSSAGQSNQPQHF. CDR3 sequence (DNA): TGTGCCACCAGCAGCGCGGGGCAGTCCAATCAGCCCCAGCATTTT.

This chain links TRBV28 with TRBJ2-7; D perhaps matches TRBD2 (6 bases). Germline-derived CDR1 and CDR2 are MDHEN and SYDVKM. Trimming stripped 5 bases from V and 3 bases from J, with 20 bases between. The CDR3 runs 16 residues. The CDR3 nucleotides are TGTGCCAGCAGTCCATTAGGACGGGAGCCTGGCTACGAGCAGTACTTC. Amino acid sequence: CASSPLGREPGYEQYF.

The chain is built from TRBV27 and TRBJ1-2; no definite D call. This CDR3 comprises 14 residues. Trimming pared 3 bases from V and 1 base from J, leaving 9 bases between. In germline, CDR1 is MNHEY, CDR2 SMNVEV (reference sequence). CDR3 sequence reads: CASSLAGVNYGYTF. DNA for the CDR3: TGTGCCAGCAGTTTGGCCGGGGTTAACTATGGCTACACCTTC.

V is TRBV23-1 and J is TRBJ1-5; no firm D call. TRBV23-1 falls under the ORF class, with uncertain function. V shed 4 bases and J shed 10 bases, with 8 bases lying between them. The CDR3 contains 11 residues. CDR3 sequence (DNA): TGCGCCAGCAGTCTCTTTAAACCCCAGCATTTT. Its protein is CASSLFKPQHF.

V and J are TRBV7-3 and TRBJ1-1; D is uncertain. This CDR3 spans 14 amino acids. V was shortened by 4 bases and J by 0 bases, with 9 bases between the two germline ends. Germline-derived CDR1 and CDR2 are SGHTA and FQGTGA. CDR3 DNA sequence: TGTGCCAGCAGCTATGGCCACCTGAACACTGAAGCTTTCTTT. Its translation: CASSYGHLNTEAFF.

The CDR3 loop is CASSPGGAGELFF. Here the CDR3 DNA reads TGTGCCAGCAGTCCGGGGGGCGCCGGGGAGCTGTTTTTT. The chain links TRBV7-8 to TRBJ2-2; D possibly corresponds to TRBD2 (7 bases). Deletions cut 6 bases from V and 6 bases from J, with 11 bases between. CDR3 length: 13 residues. The germline gives CDR1 SGHVS, CDR2 FQNEAQ. Using reference TRBV7-8 and TRBJ2-2 for the parts outside the CDR3, the full variable domain is GAGVSQSPRYKVAKRGQDVALRCDPISGHVSLFWYQQALGQGPEFLTYFQNEAQLDKSGLPSDRFFAERPEGSVSTLKIQRTQQEDSAVYLCASSPGGAGELFFGEGSRLTVL.

The chain is built from TRBV5-1 and TRBJ2-1; 8 bases line up with TRBD2. Germline V gene lookup returns CDR1 SGHRS and CDR2 YFSETQ. V lost 4 bases, J lost 8 bases, and 20 bases stayed unmatched. The CDR3 consists of 18 residues. CDR3 bases: TGCGCCAGCAGCAGACAGGCACTCGAAAGGACTAGCATGGATGAGCAGTTCTTC. The encoded protein is CASSRQALERTSMDEQFF.

This clone appeared a few times. The chain recombines TRBV6-1 with TRBJ1-1, with D unclear. The CDR3 has 12 amino acids. Trimming removed 0 bases at V and 6 bases at J, with 5 bases between. The germline CDR1 and CDR2 sequences are MNHNS and SASEGT. Here the CDR3 DNA reads TGTGCCAGCAGTGAAGCGACGCCTGAAGCTTTCTTT. Its protein is CASSEATPEAFF.

This rearrangement joins TRBV19 to TRBJ1-1, with TRBD1 as a possible D gene (6 bases). Germline V lookup: CDR1 LNHDA, CDR2 SQIVND (reference sequence). The CDR3 runs to 11 residues. V gave up 5 bases and J gave up 7 bases, with 8 bases separating them. CDR3 bases: TGTGCCAGTAGTCAGGGGTATGAAGCTTTCTTT. Amino acids: CASSQGYEAFF.

This chain connects TRBV12-2 to TRBJ1-5. TRBV12-2 represents a pseudogene. There are 11 residues in the CDR3. In DNA form, the CDR3 reads TGTGCAAGTCGCTTATCGCCGCCCCAGCATTTT. It codes for CASRLSPPQHF.

The chain couples TRBV6-1 to TRBJ2-1; no definite D call. V shed 2 bases and J shed 8 bases, with 16 bases lying between them. This CDR3 is built from 15 residues. Germline V CDR1 and CDR2: MNHNS, SASEGT. CDR3 bases: TGTGCCAGCAGTGAAAATCCGGGTAGTTCGGATGAGCAGTTCTTC. Residues: CASSENPGSSDEQFF.